This passage covers 5 T cell receptor beta chains from one sample sequenced in a study of T cells in Graves' hyperthyroidism and ophthalmopathy (dated by TCRdb to about 2019). Receptor amplification or capture employed multiplex PCR. Instrument used: Illumina HiSeq 2000. The TCR beta CDR3 regions were amplified from the RNA transcripts. The first round of RT-PCR for the TCR CDR3 was performed with the HTBI primer set and the Qiagen OneStep RT-PCR kit. TCRdb trimmed public reads at Q25 via fastp, called clones via MiXCR and kept in-frame beta chains. CDR3 protein duplicates are merged, each entry listing the most common genes and DNA. Here the sample has about 690,000 distinct CDR3 sequences; around a sixth occur a single time. The ten most abundant clones make up roughly a sixth of the sample. Sequencing was carried out using blood. These receptors all stem from a man aged 45-65 years with Graves' hyperthyroidism.

Many counts were recorded for this clonotype. This sequence joins TRBV30 and TRBJ1-2; D unresolved. The V gene's germline CDR1 is GTSNPN and CDR2 SVGIG (reference sequence). The CDR3 contains 14 residues. The V and J ends lost 3 bases and 7 bases respectively, with 18 bases between them. CDR3 sequence reads: CAWSSSLGLGGYTF. The CDR3 DNA sequence: TGTGCCTGGAGCTCGTCTTTGGGGTTGGGTGGCTACACCTTC. Full variable domain (outside the CDR3, taken from reference TRBV30 and TRBJ1-2): SQTIHQWPATLVQPVGSPLSLECTVEGTSNPNLYWYRQAAGRGLQLLFYSVGIGQISSEVPQNLSASRPQDRQFILSSKKLLLSDSGFYLCAWSSSLGLGGYTFGSGTRLTVV.

The chain has TRBV4-1 and TRBJ2-3, with TRBD1 matching over 8 bases. The CDR3 is made up of 13 amino acids. Trimming at V came to 6 bases and at J to 8 bases, leaving 7 bases not matched to a gene. Germline assignment: CDR1 MGHRA and CDR2 YSYEKL. The chain's CDR3 is CASSDRGLSTQYF. The CDR3 nucleotides read TGCGCCAGCAGTGACAGGGGATTGAGTACGCAGTATTTT.

This clonotype was seen a handful of times. The chain employs TRBV6-1 and TRBJ2-1; D not certain. V gave up 5 bases and J gave up 8 bases, with 16 bases separating them. This CDR3 spans 14 amino acids. Germline CDR1 MNHNS, CDR2 SASEGT. The CDR3 sequence: CASSFLSRTHEQFF. CDR3 nucleotide sequence: TGTGCCAGCAGTTTCCTCTCCCGGACCCATGAGCAGTTCTTC.

Note on this clonotype: Given a much more abundant clone one base away, this may be a read error. The chain uses TRBV7-6 and TRBJ2-5; 9 nucleotides align to TRBD2. CDR3 size: 13 residues. Germline loops: CDR1 SGHVS, CDR2 FNYEAQ. In DNA form, the CDR3 reads TGTGCCAGCAGCTCCTCTAGCGGGGAGACCCAGGACTTC. Translation: CASSSSSGETQDF.

The chain joins TRBV2 to TRBJ2-3; 7 bases align to TRBD2. The CDR3 sequence is 15 residues long. Per the germline V gene, CDR1 is SNHLY and CDR2 is FYNNEI. J lost 4 bases, V lost 4 bases, and 8 bases had no gene match. CDR3 nucleotides: TGTGCCAGCAGTGTTAGCGGGTTTAACCCAGATACGCAGTATTTT. Protein product: CASSVSGFNPDTQYF.